This T cell receptor (beta chain) was profiled in a study of shared clonotypes between healthy human individuals. The overall study: Used for every donor were three CD4 naive, three CD4 memory, two CD8 naive and one CD8 memory plate.

Genomic DNA (from each subset) was split evenly across several immunoSEQ plates. Some clones are missing from TCRdb's copy, which holds only in-frame ones; the method was immunoSEQ multiplex PCR. The table includes millions of clones, about 92% detected once. J lost 1 base, V lost 1 base, and 4 bases had no gene match. Germline values: CDR1 SGHAT, CDR2 FQNNGV. The CDR3 contains 15 residues. Whole-study results and caveats: It was observed that approximately 5% of naive CD4 clonotypes were shared across several donors. The researchers took only blood, and tissue repertoires probably look different.

Regarding this clone: Its antigen is unidentified. This specimen includes other DNA sequences encoding the same CDR3.

Naivety among CD8 cells was defined by CD45RO negativity and positive CCR7 selection, thereby excluding terminally differentiated effector memory CD45RA+ cells. This chain connects TRBV11-2 to TRBJ2-7; 7 positions agree with TRBD2. Sequenced sample: naive CD8+ T cells from PBMCs. This TCR derives from a man aged 18 to 29 in good health. Some clones in this sample may be carry-over from other donors' samples. The CDR3 protein is CASSLGAGVSYEQYF. Written as DNA, the CDR3 is TGTGCCAGCAGCTTAGGGGCGGGAGTGTCCTACGAGCAGTACTTC.